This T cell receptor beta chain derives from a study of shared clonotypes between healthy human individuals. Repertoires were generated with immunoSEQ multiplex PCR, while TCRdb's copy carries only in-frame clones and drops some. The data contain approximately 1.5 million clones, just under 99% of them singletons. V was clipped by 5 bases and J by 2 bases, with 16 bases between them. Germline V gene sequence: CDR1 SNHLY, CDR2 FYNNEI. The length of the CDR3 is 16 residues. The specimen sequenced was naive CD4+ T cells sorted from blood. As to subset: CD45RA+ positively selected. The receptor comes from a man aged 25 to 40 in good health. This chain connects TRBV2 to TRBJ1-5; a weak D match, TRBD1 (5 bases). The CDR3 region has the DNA TGTGCCAGCAGTCCCCATGAGGGGCTCGGCAATCAGCCCCAGCATTTT. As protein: CASSPHEGLGNQPQHF. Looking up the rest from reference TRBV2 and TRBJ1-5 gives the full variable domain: EPEVTQTPSHQVTQMGQEVILRCVPISNHLYFYWYRQILGQKVEFLVSFYNNEISEKSEIFDDQFSVERPDGSNFTLKIRSTKLEDSAMYFCASSPHEGLGNQPQHFGDGTRLSIL.